This entry lists 9 T cell receptor beta chains sequenced from one sample in a study of cytotoxic CD8 clonotypes in ibrutinib-treated CLL (dated by TCRdb to 2020 to 2022). Library construction relied on the immunoSEQ multiplex PCR assay. The table was pulled from immuneACCESS by TCRdb, which kept in-frame rearrangements only. Such tables lose some clones; where checked, under half of the loss comes from unresolved V genes, and the rest has no known cause. The sample table holds about 300,000 clones, of which approximately 79% were seen once. About 5.7% of the sample is taken by the ten largest. In light of the paper, this sample's time point label describes: progressive disease on ibrutinib. The sequences come from PBMCs, collected at disease progression, from a patient treated with ibrutinib. All receptors come from a human donor with chronic lymphocytic leukemia.

The chain recombines TRBV7-2 with TRBJ2-7, with 10 bases fitting TRBD2. This CDR3 has 15 amino acids. Germline values: CDR1 SGHTA, CDR2 FQGNSA. V dropped 3 bases and J dropped 2; count of bases not matched to a gene: 4. CDR3 amino acids: CASSFRLAGAYEQYF. The DNA for the CDR3 is TGTGCCAGCAGCTTTAGACTAGCGGGTGCCTACGAGCAGTACTTC.

This chain links TRBV29-1 with TRBJ2-1; 9 positions agree with TRBD1. Trimming took 4 bases from V and 10 from J; bases not matched to a gene: 5. This CDR3 is built from 12 residues. Germline values: CDR1 SQVTM, CDR2 ANQGSEA. The CDR3 loop is CSVGDREGEQFF. In nucleotides, the CDR3 is TGCAGCGTTGGGGACAGGGAGGGGGAGCAGTTCTTC.

This sequence joins TRBV19 and TRBJ1-4; no clear D. Germline V gene data show CDR1 as LNHDA and CDR2 as SQIVND (reference sequence). Trimming left V 1 base short and J 8 bases short, with 8 bases between. This CDR3 comprises 13 residues. In DNA form, the CDR3 reads TGTGCCAGTAGTATAGTACCCGGGGAAAAACTGTTTTTT. It specifies CASSIVPGEKLFF.

The gene calls are TRBV6-1 and TRBJ1-2; 11 bases line up with TRBD1. Per the germline V gene, CDR1 is MNHNS and CDR2 is SASEGT. The J segment lost 2 bases and the V segment lost 5 bases, leaving 4 bases of the junction unmatched. This CDR3 contains 15 residues. Here the CDR3 DNA reads TGTGCCAGCAGTTCCCGGACAGGGGGCAACTATGGCTACACCTTC. This encodes CASSSRTGGNYGYTF.

The chain combines TRBV29-1 with TRBJ2-3; 9 bases agree with TRBD2. This CDR3 contains 14 residues. Per the germline V gene, CDR1 is SQVTM and CDR2 is ANQGSEA. V trimming: 4 bases; J trimming: 5 bases; junction bases outside the gene matches: 7. Here the CDR3 DNA reads TGCAGCGTTGCCTCTAGCGGGAATCGAGATACGCAGTATTTT. It encodes CSVASSGNRDTQYF.

The J gene is TRBJ1-6, the V gene TRBV19, with TRBD1 matching 8 bases. This CDR3 contains 12 residues. The germline gives CDR1 LNHDA, CDR2 SQIVND (reference sequence). J gave up 12 bases and V 6 bases, and 4 bases lay outside the gene matches. CDR3 sequence: CASRKQGVPLHF. CDR3 coding DNA: TGTGCCAGTAGGAAACAGGGGGTACCCCTCCACTTT. The whole variable domain, filled in from reference TRBV19 and TRBJ1-6, reads DGGITQSPKYLFRKEGQNVTLSCEQNLNHDAMYWYRQDPGQGLRLIYYSQIVNDFQKGDIAEGYSVSREKKESFPLTVTSAQKNPTAFYLCASRKQGVPLHFGNGTRLTVT.

There are a few counts of this clone. The chain couples TRBV6-6 to TRBJ1-5, with TRBD1 as a possible D gene (6 bases). The CDR3 runs to 15 residues. Germline values: CDR1 MNHNY, CDR2 SVGAGI (reference sequence). Trimming removed 1 base at V and 4 bases at J, with 11 bases between. The CDR3 region is CASSYLGQLNQPQHF. CDR3 coding DNA: TGTGCCAGCAGTTACTTAGGACAGCTTAATCAGCCCCAGCATTTT.

The CDR3 protein is CASSVGPRGRNTGELFF. DNA for the CDR3: TGTGCCAGCAGCGTAGGACCACGGGGAAGGAACACCGGGGAGCTGTTTTTT. The gene calls are TRBV9 and TRBJ2-2, with TRBD2 as a possible D gene (5 bases). Germline lookup yields CDR1 SGDLS and CDR2 YYNGEE. The CDR3 sequence is 17 residues long. V was clipped by 0 bases and J by 1 base, with 13 bases between them.

This clone has only a few counts. This chain joins TRBV25-1 and TRBJ2-5; TRBD1 matches 9 bases. V gave up 6 bases and J gave up 5 bases; unmatched junction bases: 4. CDR1 is MGHDK and CDR2 is SYGVNS in the germline V gene. The CDR3 contains 13 residues. CDR3 in amino acids: CASRQGAGETQYF. The CDR3 DNA reads as TGTGCCAGCAGACAGGGGGCTGGGGAGACCCAGTACTTC.